The T cell receptor beta chain under discussion was sequenced for a study of shared clonotypes between healthy human individuals. CDR1 and CDR2 from the germline V gene are SEHNR and FQNEAQ (reference sequence). This CDR3 spans 14 amino acids. Trimming removed 8 bases from V and 4 bases from J; junction bases left unmatched: 8. Deep was the level at which the assay was run. Around 30,000 T cell genomes, or approximately 0.3 ug DNA, went into unsorted PBMC replicate PCRs. Assay used: immunoSEQ multiplex PCR; TCRdb lists only in-frame clones, some missing. The profile covers about 510,000 clones, with almost 80% appearing a single time and about 12% taken by the ten largest.

Source material: PBMCs. This clonotype was obtained from a woman in her thirties or forties in good health. Some clones in this sample may be carry-over from other donors' samples. The chain couples TRBV7-9 to TRBJ2-7; 10 bases agree with TRBD1. In nucleotides, the CDR3 is TGTGCCAGCGGCGGGACAGGGGATAGGTACGAGCAGTACTTC. Its translation: CASGGTGDRYEQYF.